The clone carrying this TCR beta chain was seen a few times. No antigen is known for it. The data were obtained in a study of blood T cells in healthy people across ages. Study outcomes and limitations: CMV status of donors was not determined, possibly confounding expanded clonotype changes.

The CDR3 runs to 18 residues. V lost 1 base and J lost 1; bases outside the gene matches: 10. From germline, CDR1 is MGHRA and CDR2 YSYEKL. The second PCR ran 7 to 11 cycles with a sample-barcoded 5' primer and J-beta primers. TCRdb independently ran MiXCR on the 5' RACE reads; one entry per CDR3 protein. The repertoire consists of about 1.1 million distinct CDR3 sequences, with roughly two fifths occurring once and the leading ten covering less than 15%. Sequenced material: blood. The V call is TRBV4-1, the J call TRBJ2-4; 7 nucleotides agree with TRBD2. This clonotype was sampled from a man aged 18-30 years in good health. CDR3 DNA sequence: TGCGCCAGCAGCCAAGGACTAGCCAGAGGTAGGGCCAAAAACATTCAGTACTTC. It is translated as CASSQGLARGRAKNIQYF.